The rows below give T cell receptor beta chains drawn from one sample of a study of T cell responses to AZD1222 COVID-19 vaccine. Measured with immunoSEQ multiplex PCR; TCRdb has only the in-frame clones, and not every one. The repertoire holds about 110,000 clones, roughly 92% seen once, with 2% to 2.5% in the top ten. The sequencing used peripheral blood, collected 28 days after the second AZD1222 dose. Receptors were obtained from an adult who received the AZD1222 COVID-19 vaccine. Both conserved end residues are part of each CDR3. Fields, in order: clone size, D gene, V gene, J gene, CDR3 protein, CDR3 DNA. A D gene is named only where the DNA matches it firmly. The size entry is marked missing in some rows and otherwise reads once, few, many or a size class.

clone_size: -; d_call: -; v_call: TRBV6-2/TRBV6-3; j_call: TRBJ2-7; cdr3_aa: CASSEGHYEQYF; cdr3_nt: TGTGCCAGCAGCGAGGGACACTACGAGCAGTACTTC
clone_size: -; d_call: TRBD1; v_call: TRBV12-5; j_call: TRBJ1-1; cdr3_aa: CASGPGQGVRNTEAFF; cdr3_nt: TGTGCTAGTGGTCCGGGACAGGGGGTACGGAACACTGAAGCTTTCTTT
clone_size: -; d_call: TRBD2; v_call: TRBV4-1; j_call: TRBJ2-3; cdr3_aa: CASSLWDGGITDTQYF; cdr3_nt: TGCGCCAGCAGCCTGTGGGACGGGGGGATCACAGATACGCAGTATTTT
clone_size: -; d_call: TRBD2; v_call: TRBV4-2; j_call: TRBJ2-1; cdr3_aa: CASSQDGSGADNEQFF; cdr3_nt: TGTGCCAGCAGCCAAGACGGTAGCGGGGCCGACAATGAGCAGTTCTTC
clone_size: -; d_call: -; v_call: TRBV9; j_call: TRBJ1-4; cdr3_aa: CASSSLGGLGEKLFF; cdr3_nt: TGTGCCAGCAGCTCCTTGGGGGGGCTAGGGGAAAAACTGTTTTTT
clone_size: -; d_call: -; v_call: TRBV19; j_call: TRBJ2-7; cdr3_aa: CASSIVTGTSSSYEQYF; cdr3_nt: TGTGCCAGTAGTATAGTTACCGGGACGTCTAGCTCCTACGAGCAGTACTTC
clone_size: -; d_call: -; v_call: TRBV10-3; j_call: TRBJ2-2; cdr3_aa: CAISALYTGELFF; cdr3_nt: TGTGCCATCAGCGCCTTGTACACCGGGGAGCTGTTTTTT
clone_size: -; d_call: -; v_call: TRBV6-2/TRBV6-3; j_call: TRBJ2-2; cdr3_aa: CASSSYLRNTGELFF; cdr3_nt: TGTGCCAGCAGTAGCTATCTCCGGAATACCGGGGAGCTGTTTTTT
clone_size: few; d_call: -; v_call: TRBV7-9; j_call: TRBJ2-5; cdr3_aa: CASSSSSDIWYQETQYF; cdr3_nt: TGTGCCAGCAGCTCATCCTCGGACATTTGGTACCAAGAGACCCAGTACTTC
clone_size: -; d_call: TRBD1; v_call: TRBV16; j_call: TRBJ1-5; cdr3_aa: CASSQGTGVGSNQPQHF; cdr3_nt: TGTGCCAGCAGCCAAGGGACAGGGGTTGGTAGCAATCAGCCCCAGCATTTT
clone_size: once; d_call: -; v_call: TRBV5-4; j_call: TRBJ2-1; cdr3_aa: CASSASGNEQFF; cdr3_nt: TGTGCCAGCAGCGCAAGCGGGAATGAGCAGTTCTTC
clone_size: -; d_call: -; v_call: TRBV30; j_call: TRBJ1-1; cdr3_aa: CAWTNDPMNTEAFF; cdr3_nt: TGTGCCTGGACCAACGATCCCATGAACACTGAAGCTTTCTTT
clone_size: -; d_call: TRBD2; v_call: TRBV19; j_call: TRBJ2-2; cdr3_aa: CASSDGGAYGELFF; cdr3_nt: TGTGCCAGTAGTGACGGGGGGGCCTACGGGGAGCTGTTTTTT